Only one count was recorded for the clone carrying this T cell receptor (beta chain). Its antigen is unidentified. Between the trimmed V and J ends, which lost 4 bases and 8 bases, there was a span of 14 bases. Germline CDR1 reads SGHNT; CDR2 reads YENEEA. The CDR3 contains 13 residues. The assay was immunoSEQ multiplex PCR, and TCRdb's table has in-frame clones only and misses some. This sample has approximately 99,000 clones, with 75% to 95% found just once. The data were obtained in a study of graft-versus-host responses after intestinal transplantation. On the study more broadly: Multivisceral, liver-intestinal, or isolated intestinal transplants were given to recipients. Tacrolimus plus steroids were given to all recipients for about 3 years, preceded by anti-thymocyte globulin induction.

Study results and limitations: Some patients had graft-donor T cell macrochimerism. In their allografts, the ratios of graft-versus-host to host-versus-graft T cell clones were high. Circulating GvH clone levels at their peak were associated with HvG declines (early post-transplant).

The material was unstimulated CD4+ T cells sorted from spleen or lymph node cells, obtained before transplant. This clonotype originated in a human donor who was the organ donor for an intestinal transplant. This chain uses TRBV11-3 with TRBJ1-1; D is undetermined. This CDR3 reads CASSSFPTSEAFF. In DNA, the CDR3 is TGTGCCAGCAGCTCCTTCCCGACATCGGAAGCTTTCTTT.